These 24 T cell receptor beta chains share one sample of origin, sequenced in a study of beta chain features in type 1 diabetes. The entirety of the isolated RNA underwent reverse transcription, so expressed TCRB transcripts were sequenced. Profiling relied on immunoSEQ multiplex PCR, and the TCRdb table lists in-frame clones only, not all of them. Seen here are around 500,000 clones, over 9.5% observed once, and the top ten hold approximately 0.045%. Specimen: naive CD4+ T cells from blood. These receptors were taken from a woman younger than 35 in good health.

This clone was counted a few times. The chain joins TRBV29-1 to TRBJ2-1; D not resolved. Germline-derived CDR1 and CDR2 are SQVTM and ANQGSEA. V was clipped by 6 bases and J by 6 bases, with 30 bases between them. The CDR3 contains 18 residues. Here the CDR3 DNA reads TGCAGCGTCCTCCCCCGATTCTCTTCAGGAAGAGGATTCAATGAGCAGTTCTTC. Amino acid sequence: CSVLPRFSSGRGFNEQFF.

Concerning this clone: Other DNA sequences of this sample code for an identical CDR3. The chain is built from TRBV7-3 and TRBJ2-5; D unclear. The CDR3 sequence is 13 residues long. With 1 base removed from V and 5 bases from J, the gap between germline ends came to 8 bases. Per germline, CDR1 SGHTA and CDR2 FQGTGA. CDR3 sequence: CASSLRPQETQYF. The CDR3 nucleotides read TGTGCCAGCAGCTTAAGGCCCCAGGAGACCCAGTACTTC.

The chain is built from TRBV9 and TRBJ2-1; 8 nucleotides agree with TRBD1. Germline values: CDR1 SGDLS, CDR2 YYNGEE. CDR3 size: 16 residues. With 4 bases clipped from V and 2 bases from J, the junction kept 8 bases outside the gene matches. The CDR3 loop reads CASSPQDRDTYNEQFF. In DNA, the CDR3 is TGTGCCAGCAGCCCTCAGGACAGGGATACCTACAATGAGCAGTTCTTC.

This clone came up a few times. The CDR3 spells CASSTTTGGSIAAFF. As DNA, the CDR3 is TGTGCCAGCTCAACTACCACAGGGGGGTCAATAGCAGCTTTCTTT. V and J are TRBV18 and TRBJ1-1; TRBD1 agrees at 8 bases. Per germline, CDR1 KGHSH and CDR2 LQKENI. The J segment lost 10 bases and the V segment lost 5 bases, leaving 15 bases of the junction unmatched. This CDR3 comprises 15 residues.

Details on this clone: This specimen includes other DNA sequences encoding the same CDR3. The rearrangement uses TRBV7-2 and TRBJ2-3; D possibly corresponds to TRBD2 (5 bases). Germline V gives CDR1 SGHTA, CDR2 FQGNSA. Trimming left V 3 bases short and J 0 bases short, with 10 bases between. This CDR3 region has 15 residues. This CDR3 is CASSLGGLSTDTQYF. CDR3 coding DNA: TGTGCCAGCAGCTTGGGCGGGCTTAGCACAGATACGCAGTATTTT. Full variable domain (remainder filled in from reference TRBV7-2 and TRBJ2-3): GAGVSQSPSNKVTEKGKDVELRCDPISGHTALYWYRQSLGQGLEFLIYFQGNSAPDKSGLPSDRFSAERTGGSVSTLTIQRTQQEDSAVYLCASSLGGLSTDTQYFGPGTRLTVL.

The chain couples TRBV4-1 to TRBJ2-2, with D possibly being TRBD2 (5 bases). The germline V and J ends were trimmed by 5 bases and 0 bases, with 13 bases remaining between them. The CDR3 is 16 amino acids. Germline V gives CDR1 MGHRA, CDR2 YSYEKL. The CDR3 DNA is TGCGCCAGCAGCAACGGACTGAGATCGAACACCGGGGAGCTGTTTTTT. The encoded protein is CASSNGLRSNTGELFF.

There are a few counts of this clone. This rearrangement joins TRBV4-2 to TRBJ2-5; 7 positions match TRBD1. Germline V gene sequence: CDR1 LGHNA, CDR2 YNFKEQ. The V gene end was trimmed by 4 bases and the J gene end by 5 bases; junction bases not matched to a gene: 7. This CDR3 has 14 residues. The DNA for the CDR3 is TGTGCCAGCAGCCCAGGACAGGCCAGGGAGACCCAGTACTTC. Protein sequence: CASSPGQARETQYF.

The V call is TRBV19, the J call TRBJ2-3; 8 positions agree with TRBD1. Germline loops: CDR1 LNHDA, CDR2 SQIVND (reference sequence). CDR3 length: 16 amino acids. Losses at the gene ends were 6 bases for V and 0 bases for J; bases not matched to a gene: 8. As DNA, the CDR3 is TGTGCCAGTAGATCTTCCGGACAGGGAAGCACAGATACGCAGTATTTT. Protein: CASRSSGQGSTDTQYF.

V is TRBV5-1 and J is TRBJ2-7, with D unclear. The CDR3 sequence is 13 residues long. Germline V lookup: CDR1 SGHRS, CDR2 YFSETQ. Trimming left V 7 bases short and J 0 bases short, with 11 bases between. The CDR3: CASAFGPSYEQYF. CDR3 DNA: TGCGCCAGCGCGTTCGGGCCCTCCTACGAGCAGTACTTC.

This clone was observed a few times. DNA of the CDR3: TGTGCCAGCAGCCTAAGGGGGATCAATCAGCCCCAGCATTTT. Its protein product is CASSLRGINQPQHF. V and J are TRBV14 and TRBJ1-5; the D gene is possibly TRBD1 (6 bases). CDR1 is SGHDN and CDR2 is FVKESK in the germline V gene. This CDR3 has 14 amino acids. Deletions cut 4 bases from V and 3 bases from J, with 10 bases between.

This clone was counted at least ten times. The gene calls are TRBV29-1 and TRBJ2-1; tentative D call: TRBD1 (6 bases). The CDR3 loop spans 11 amino acids. CDR1 SQVTM and CDR2 ANQGSEA come from the germline V gene. Trimming stripped 4 bases from V and 8 bases from J, with 9 bases between. DNA for the CDR3: TGCAGCGTTGTCACAGGGTATGAGCAGTTCTTC. Protein: CSVVTGYEQFF.

This clone was recorded a few times. The genes are TRBV27 and TRBJ2-6; D is possibly TRBD2 (5 bases). The CDR3 runs 18 residues. Trimming stripped 6 bases from V and 0 bases from J, with 18 bases between. The V gene's germline CDR1 is MNHEY and CDR2 SMNVEV (reference sequence). Written as DNA, the CDR3 is TGTGCCAGCAGCCGTACTAGTCTAGATCCCTCTGGGGCCAACGTCCTGACTTTC. It encodes CASSRTSLDPSGANVLTF.

For this clone: Distinct nucleotide sequences in the sample also encode this CDR3. The genes are TRBV7-2 and TRBJ2-1; D may match TRBD1 or TRBD2 (5 bases each). The CDR3 is 15 residues long. Germline CDR1 and CDR2: SGHTA and FQGNSA. Trimming shortened V by 1 base and J by 0 bases, and 7 bases separated the two germline ends. This CDR3 is CASSLEGSSYNEQFF. The CDR3 DNA reads as TGTGCCAGCAGCTTAGAGGGGAGCTCCTACAATGAGCAGTTCTTC.

J is TRBJ2-4 and V is TRBV28; no clear D gene. CDR3 length: 14 residues. V was clipped by 5 bases and J by 2 bases, with 10 bases between them. Germline V gene data show CDR1 as MDHEN and CDR2 as SYDVKM. DNA of the CDR3: TGTGCCAGCAGTGCCCCGCTGCCCAAAAACATTCAGTACTTC. It translates to CASSAPLPKNIQYF.

The chain uses TRBV7-9 and TRBJ2-5; D may be TRBD1 (6 bases). V lost 4 bases to trimming and J lost 6 bases, with 15 bases between them. Looked up from germline, CDR1 is SEHNR and CDR2 is FQNEAQ (reference sequence). This CDR3 has 14 residues. Written as DNA, the CDR3 is TGTGCCAGCAGCTCCATCTCAGGGGTTAAGACCCAGTACTTC. Its translation is CASSSISGVKTQYF.

V and J are TRBV28 and TRBJ1-2, with D perhaps matching TRBD1 (5 bases). Trimming removed 8 bases from V and 6 bases from J, with 19 bases in between. The CDR3 runs to 14 residues. Per the germline V gene, CDR1 is MDHEN and CDR2 is SYDVKM. CDR3 in amino acids: CASSDGGTLDGYTF. CDR3 DNA: TGTGCCAGCTCCGACGGGGGGACGTTAGATGGCTACACCTTC.

The V and J genes are TRBV7-2 and TRBJ2-3, with 7 positions matching TRBD1. Trimming cost V 3 bases and J 4 bases; bases outside gene matches: 10. This CDR3 spans 16 amino acids. Germline CDR1 reads SGHTA; CDR2 reads FQGNSA. CDR3 sequence reads: CASSFGLGQRADTQYF. The CDR3 DNA reads as TGTGCCAGCAGCTTTGGGCTGGGACAGAGGGCAGATACGCAGTATTTT.

This rearrangement joins TRBV29-1 to TRBJ2-7; 7 bases are shared with TRBD1. V trimming: 1 base; J trimming: 0 bases; junction bases outside the gene matches: 9. Germline CDR1 reads SQVTM; CDR2 reads ANQGSEA. The CDR3 covers 16 residues. DNA for the CDR3: TGCAGCGTTGAAGCCGCGACAGGGATCCTCTCCTACGAGCAGTACTTC. Protein: CSVEAATGILSYEQYF.

This chain links TRBV9 with TRBJ2-7; no clear D. In germline, CDR1 is SGDLS, CDR2 YYNGEE. The CDR3 extends over 14 amino acids. V was shortened by 0 bases and J by 7 bases, with 14 bases between the two germline ends. The CDR3 coding sequence is TGTGCCAGCAGCGTAGACTTTCCCGGGCGGGAGCAGTACTTC. Protein sequence: CASSVDFPGREQYF.

This chain connects TRBV28 to TRBJ2-3, with D unresolved. The V gene lost 7 bases and the J gene lost 2 bases, with 13 bases spanning the gap. CDR3 length equals 14 residues. CDR1 and CDR2 from the germline V gene are MDHEN and SYDVKM. CDR3 nucleotides: TGTGCCAGCACTCGGACGGATTACACAGATACGCAGTATTTT. Its translation: CASTRTDYTDTQYF.

This clone was recorded a few times. The chain has TRBV5-4 and TRBJ2-3; D gene unclear. CDR3 size: 15 residues. Germline V lookup: CDR1 SGHNT, CDR2 YYREEE (reference sequence). V lost 4 bases, J lost 3 bases, and 15 bases lay in between. The CDR3 sequence is CASSPSPQSTDTQYF. The CDR3 bases are TGTGCCAGCAGCCCGAGTCCGCAGAGTACAGATACGCAGTATTTT.

The CDR3 sequence is CASSSGDSGGTQETQYF. The DNA of the CDR3 is TGTGCCAGCAGCTCCGGGGATAGCGGGGGGACCCAAGAGACCCAGTACTTC. V gene TRBV9 combines with J gene TRBJ2-5; 10 nucleotides align to TRBD2. Germline assignment: CDR1 SGDLS and CDR2 YYNGEE. The CDR3 has 17 amino acids. The ends lost 4 bases at V and 1 base at J; junction bases unmatched: 10.

V gene TRBV9 combines with J gene TRBJ2-3; possibly TRBD1 or TRBD2 for D (5 bases each). Trimming pared 3 bases from V and 4 bases from J, leaving 15 bases between. Germline values: CDR1 SGDLS, CDR2 YYNGEE. The CDR3 runs to 15 residues. CDR3 bases: TGTGCCAGCAGCGATCGGGGCAGAACGGCAGATACGCAGTATTTT. Its protein product is CASSDRGRTADTQYF.

This clone was seen a few times. The chain links TRBV7-9 to TRBJ2-7; TRBD2 matches 13 bases. The V gene's germline CDR1 is SEHNR and CDR2 FQNEAQ (reference sequence). V lost 5 bases to trimming and J lost 3 bases; unmatched junction nucleotides: 10. The CDR3 totals 17 residues. The CDR3 protein is CASSTAVGTSGDYEQYF. CDR3 sequence (DNA): TGTGCCAGCAGCACGGCCGTCGGGACTAGCGGGGACTACGAGCAGTACTTC.